This T cell receptor (beta chain) was recorded in a study of T cells in Graves' hyperthyroidism and ophthalmopathy. Amplification yielded TCR beta CDR3 regions, with RNA transcripts as the source. The HTBI primer set was used in a first-round RT-PCR of the TCR CDR3. TCRdb ran MiXCR on the multiplex PCR reads and lists one entry per CDR3 protein. In the table there are 650,000 to 750,000 distinct CDR3 sequences, 13% to 15% of which are singletons. The CDR3 loop spans 14 amino acids. Germline CDR1 MNHNS, CDR2 SASEGT. Trimming stripped 5 bases from V and 5 bases from J, with 16 bases between. Stable Graves' hyperthyroidism meant no ophthalmopathy progression within 18 months. This clonotype was seen only a few times.

This receptor was obtained from a woman under 30 with Graves' hyperthyroidism. The sample was blood. This chain joins TRBV6-1 and TRBJ2-7; D may be TRBD1 or TRBD2 (5 bases each). This CDR3 reads CASSRFRLGDEQYF. The CDR3 DNA reads TGTGCCAGCAGTCGCTTTAGGTTGGGGGACGAGCAGTACTTC.